This T cell receptor beta chain is drawn from a study of T cell repertoires in cytomegalovirus infection (dated by TCRdb to between 2018 and 2021). For context, the study as a whole: Because public TCR beta signatures pointed to carriage of CMV infection together with the matching HLA type, the HLA type of each donor mattered for the analysis. General conclusions and limits of the study: The ex vivo response was dominated by HLA-C-restricted CMV-specific TCR beta clonotypes, which also provided the single most frequent clonotype in two of eight donors. In both this cohort and an independent roughly 330-donor cohort, the cumulative frequency of public TCR beta family members distinguished carriers of CMV infection plus the relevant HLA type.

This clonotype was counted between two and nine times. It has no known antigen specificity. No clone much larger than this one lies a single base away; base qualities are absent. The sequencing machine was an Illumina HiSeq 1500. TCRdb reanalyzed the raw reads on its own, using fastp at Q25 for trimming and MiXCR for clone calling, and kept in-frame beta chains. Entries are consolidated by CDR3 protein sequence, retaining the most common genes and DNA. The sample profile shows 600,000 to 800,000 distinct CDR3 sequences; about 24% of them were found once. The ten biggest clones cover 6.5% to 10% of the sample. The CDR3 holds 16 amino acids from the cysteine to the phenylalanine. Only the CDR3 DNA stays, 48 bases, in frame from base 1. The germline V gene sets CDR1 to KGHDR and CDR2 to SFDVKD. V and J lose 4 bases and 3 bases, and a span of 16 bases separates them.

The chain is made from TRBV24-1 and TRBJ2-3, and perhaps TRBD2 as D gene, on 6 matching bases. The sequence derives from a human donor in good health (CMV status not recorded). Some clones in this sample may be carry-over from other donors' samples. Sequenced: CD8+ T cells from PBMCs. The DNA sequence is given as TGTGCCACCAGTGACCTCCACAAGGAGGGGACAGATACGCAGTATTTT. This is translated as CATSDLHKEGTDTQYF.